This TCR beta chain was sequenced in a study of T cells in Graves' hyperthyroidism and ophthalmopathy. TCR beta CDR3 region amplification was performed from RNA transcripts. With the HTBI primer set, the TCR CDR3 went through a first round of RT-PCR. In TCRdb, the multiplex PCR reads were re-called with MiXCR into one record per CDR3 protein. The sample contains about 640,000 distinct CDR3 sequences, 20% of which appear only once. The CDR3 runs 16 residues. Per germline, CDR1 MDHEN and CDR2 SYDVKM. The V and J ends lost 6 bases and 0 bases respectively, with 14 bases between them. The V and J genes are TRBV28 and TRBJ1-4; possible D gene TRBD1, 5 bases. Material: blood. The receptor was derived from a young man with Graves' ophthalmopathy. This CDR3 reads CASSSFWGATNEKLFF. The DNA of the CDR3 is TGTGCCAGCAGCTCCTTTTGGGGGGCAACTAATGAAAAACTGTTTTTT.